The rows below give T cell receptor beta chains drawn from one sample of a study of blood T cell repertoires in COVID-19. This table comes from immunoSEQ multiplex PCR, and its TCRdb copy is limited to in-frame clones, with some not included. The sample yields 130,000 to 150,000 clones, about 83% seen once. What was sequenced was PBMCs or T cells enriched from blood (not recorded which). The source is a woman between 45 and 65 years old who had been exposed to COVID-19. Both conserved end residues are part of each CDR3. The D gene is left open where the match is weak. Expanded clones get a size class; other rows say once, few or many, or leave the size out.

size: .
D: TRBD1
J: TRBJ1-2
V: TRBV6-5
CDR3: CASSLTGVAYTF
DNA: TGTGCCAGCAGCCTCACAGGGGTCGCCTACACCTTC

size: .
D: .
J: TRBJ1-3
V: TRBV12-3/TRBV12-4
CDR3: CASLEIPGNTIYF
DNA: TGTGCCAGCCTTGAGATCCCTGGAAACACCATATATTTT

size: .
D: .
J: TRBJ2-7
V: TRBV5-1
CDR3: CASSLRGIVRSGYEQYF
DNA: TGCGCCAGCAGCTTGAGGGGAATCGTTAGGTCAGGCTACGAGCAGTACTTC

size: .
D: TRBD2
J: TRBJ2-3
V: TRBV6-5
CDR3: CASRGLASDTQYF
DNA: TGTGCCAGCAGGGGACTAGCATCGGATACGCAGTATTTT

size: .
D: .
J: TRBJ2-7
V: TRBV5-1
CDR3: CASSLAPVGNEQYF
DNA: TGCGCCAGCAGCTTGGCCCCCGTCGGGAACGAGCAGTACTTC

size: .
D: .
J: TRBJ2-1
V: TRBV29-1
CDR3: CSVERPGIVWQFF
DNA: TGCAGCGTTGAACGTCCAGGGATTGTGTGGCAGTTCTTC

size: .
D: .
J: TRBJ2-1
V: TRBV15
CDR3: CATSRGPQGNEQFF
DNA: TGTGCCACCAGCAGAGGTCCCCAGGGTAATGAGCAGTTCTTC

size: .
D: TRBD2
J: TRBJ2-2
V: TRBV19
CDR3: CASSKLAGGLTGELFF
DNA: TGTGCCAGTAGTAAGCTAGCGGGGGGGCTCACCGGGGAGCTGTTTTTT

size: few
D: .
J: TRBJ1-4
V: TRBV11-2
CDR3: CASSPQFATNEKLFF
DNA: TGTGCCAGCAGCCCCCAGTTCGCAACTAATGAAAAACTGTTTTTT

size: .
D: .
J: TRBJ2-3
V: TRBV7-9
CDR3: CASSPATSLGAGTQYF
DNA: TGTGCCAGCAGCCCAGCAACAAGTCTGGGGGCAGGTACGCAGTATTTT

size: .
D: TRBD2
J: TRBJ2-1
V: TRBV7-9
CDR3: CASSVVAGGGLHNEQFF
DNA: TGTGCCAGCAGCGTAGTAGCGGGAGGCGGGCTGCACAATGAGCAGTTCTTC

size: .
D: TRBD1
J: TRBJ1-5
V: TRBV7-9
CDR3: CASSQGDSNQPQHF
DNA: TGTGCCAGCAGCCAGGGGGATAGCAATCAGCCCCAGCATTTT

size: few
D: TRBD2
J: TRBJ2-7
V: TRBV3-1/TRBV3-2
CDR3: CASSPQGLAGVYEQYF
DNA: TGTGCCAGCAGCCCACAGGGGCTAGCGGGAGTTTACGAGCAGTACTTC

size: .
D: .
J: TRBJ2-2
V: TRBV5-4
CDR3: CASSLRAAGTGTNTGELFF
DNA: TGTGCCAGCAGCTTGAGGGCGGCGGGCACCGGGACGAACACCGGGGAGCTGTTTTTT

size: once
D: TRBD1
J: TRBJ2-7
V: TRBV19
CDR3: CASSMTGINEQYF
DNA: TGTGCCAGTAGTATGACAGGGATAAACGAGCAGTACTTC

size: few
D: .
J: TRBJ1-4
V: TRBV21-1
CDR3: CASSLSGTGGASNEKLFF
DNA: TGTGCCAGCAGCCTATCCGGGACAGGGGGCGCCTCTAATGAAAAACTGTTTTTT

size: .
D: .
J: TRBJ2-7
V: TRBV7-9
CDR3: CASSSSGTGPREQYF
DNA: TGTGCCAGCAGCTCATCCGGGACTGGACCTCGAGAGCAGTACTTC

size: .
D: .
J: TRBJ1-1
V: TRBV6-2/TRBV6-3
CDR3: CASSNTQNTEAFF
DNA: TGTGCCAGCAGCAACACCCAGAACACTGAAGCTTTCTTT

size: .
D: TRBD1
J: TRBJ1-5
V: TRBV24-1
CDR3: CATSDSGTVNQPQHF
DNA: TGTGCCACCAGTGATTCCGGGACAGTGAATCAGCCCCAGCATTTT

size: .
D: .
J: TRBJ1-5
V: TRBV19
CDR3: CASIDGGAGQPQHF
DNA: TGTGCCAGTATAGATGGGGGGGCCGGTCAGCCCCAGCATTTT

size: .
D: .
J: TRBJ1-5
V: TRBV21-1
CDR3: CASSSQGNQPQHF
DNA: TGTGCCAGCAGCTCGCAGGGGAATCAGCCCCAGCATTTT

size: .
D: .
J: TRBJ2-2
V: TRBV18
CDR3: CASSPPVGRTPGELFF
DNA: TGTGCCAGCTCACCACCGGTCGGGAGAACCCCCGGGGAGCTGTTTTTT

size: .
D: TRBD1
J: TRBJ2-1
V: TRBV15
CDR3: CATSSTGTGGNEQFF
DNA: TGTGCCACCAGCAGCACCGGGACAGGGGGAAATGAGCAGTTCTTC

size: .
D: .
J: TRBJ2-7
V: TRBV4-1
CDR3: CASSQDLAGFEQYF
DNA: TGCGCCAGCAGCCAAGATTTGGCGGGCTTCGAGCAGTACTTC

size: once
D: .
J: TRBJ2-3
V: TRBV3-1/TRBV3-2
CDR3: CASSLGSSGTDTQYF
DNA: TGTGCCAGCAGCCTTGGGAGTAGCGGCACAGATACGCAGTATTTT

size: .
D: .
J: TRBJ1-1
V: TRBV9
CDR3: CASSALGVNTEAFF
DNA: TGTGCCAGCAGCGCGCTGGGAGTGAACACTGAAGCTTTCTTT

size: .
D: .
J: TRBJ2-2
V: TRBV12-2
CDR3: CASRLGGEREGRGELFF
DNA: TGTGCAAGTCGCTTAGGTGGCGAGCGGGAGGGCCGTGGGGAGCTGTTTTTT